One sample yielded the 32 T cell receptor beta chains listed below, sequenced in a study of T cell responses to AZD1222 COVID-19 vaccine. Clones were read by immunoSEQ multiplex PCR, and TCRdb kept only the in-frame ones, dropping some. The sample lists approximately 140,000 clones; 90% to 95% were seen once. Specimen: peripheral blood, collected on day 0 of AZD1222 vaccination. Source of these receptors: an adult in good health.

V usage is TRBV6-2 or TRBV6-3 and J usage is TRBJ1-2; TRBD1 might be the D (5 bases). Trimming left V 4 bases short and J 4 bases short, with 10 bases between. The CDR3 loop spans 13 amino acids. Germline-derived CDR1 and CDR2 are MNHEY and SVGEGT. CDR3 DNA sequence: TGTGCCAGCAGTTGGGAGGGGATCTATGGCTACACCTTC. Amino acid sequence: CASSWEGIYGYTF.

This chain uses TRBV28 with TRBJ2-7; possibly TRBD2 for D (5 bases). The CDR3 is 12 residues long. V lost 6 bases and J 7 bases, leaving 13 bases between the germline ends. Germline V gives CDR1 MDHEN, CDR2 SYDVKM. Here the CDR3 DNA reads TGTGCCAGCAGCCCGCCGGGGAAGGAGCAGTACTTC. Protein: CASSPPGKEQYF.

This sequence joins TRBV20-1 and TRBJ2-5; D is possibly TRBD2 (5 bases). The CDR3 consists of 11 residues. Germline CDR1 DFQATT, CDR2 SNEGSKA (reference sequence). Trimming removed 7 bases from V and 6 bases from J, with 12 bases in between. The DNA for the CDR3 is TGCAGTGTTGAAGGGAGCCAGACCCAGTACTTC. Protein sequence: CSVEGSQTQYF.

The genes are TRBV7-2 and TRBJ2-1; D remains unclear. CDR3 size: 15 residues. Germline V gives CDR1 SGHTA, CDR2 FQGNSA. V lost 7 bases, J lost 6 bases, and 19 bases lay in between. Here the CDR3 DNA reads TGTGCCAGCAACCGTGAGGCATCTCTCTCCAATGAGCAGTTCTTC. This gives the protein CASNREASLSNEQFF. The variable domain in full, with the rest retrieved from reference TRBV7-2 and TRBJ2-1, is GAGVSQSPSNKVTEKGKDVELRCDPISGHTALYWYRQSLGQGLEFLIYFQGNSAPDKSGLPSDRFSAERTGGSVSTLTIQRTQQEDSAVYLCASNREASLSNEQFFGPGTRLTVL.

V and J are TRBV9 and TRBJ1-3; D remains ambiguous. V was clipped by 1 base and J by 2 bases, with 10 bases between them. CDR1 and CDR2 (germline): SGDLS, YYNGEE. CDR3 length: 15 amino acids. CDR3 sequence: CASSVTTAPGNTIYF. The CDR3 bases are TGTGCCAGCAGCGTAACGACCGCCCCTGGAAACACCATATATTTT.

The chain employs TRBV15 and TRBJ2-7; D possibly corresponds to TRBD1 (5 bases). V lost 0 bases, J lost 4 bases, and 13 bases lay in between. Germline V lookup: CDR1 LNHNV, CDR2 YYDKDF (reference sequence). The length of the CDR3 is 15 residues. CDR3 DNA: TGTGCCACCAGCAGAGATTGGCAGGGCCAGTACGAGCAGTACTTC. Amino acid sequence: CATSRDWQGQYEQYF.

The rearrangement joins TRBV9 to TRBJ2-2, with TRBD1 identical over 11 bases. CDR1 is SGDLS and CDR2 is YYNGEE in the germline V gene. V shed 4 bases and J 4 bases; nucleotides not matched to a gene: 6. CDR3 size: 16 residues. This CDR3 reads CASSSPGTGGTGELFF. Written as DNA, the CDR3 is TGTGCCAGCAGCTCCCCCGGGACAGGGGGCACCGGGGAGCTGTTTTTT.

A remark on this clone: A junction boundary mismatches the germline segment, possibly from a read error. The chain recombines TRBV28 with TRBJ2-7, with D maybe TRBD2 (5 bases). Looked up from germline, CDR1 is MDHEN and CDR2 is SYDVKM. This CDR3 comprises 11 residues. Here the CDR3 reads CASSGPGRLNF. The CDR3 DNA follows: TGTGCCAGCAGTGGACCGGGAAGATTGAACTTC.

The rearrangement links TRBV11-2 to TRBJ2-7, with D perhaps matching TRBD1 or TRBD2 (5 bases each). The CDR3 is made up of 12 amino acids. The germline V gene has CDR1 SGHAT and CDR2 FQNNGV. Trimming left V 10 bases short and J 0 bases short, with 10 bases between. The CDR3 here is CATTGTSYEQYF. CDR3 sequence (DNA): TGTGCCACGACCGGGACCTCCTACGAGCAGTACTTC.

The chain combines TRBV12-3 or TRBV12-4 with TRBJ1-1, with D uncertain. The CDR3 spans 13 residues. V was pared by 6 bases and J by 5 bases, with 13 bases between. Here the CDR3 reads CASSRGWGTEAFF. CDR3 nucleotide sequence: TGTGCCAGCAGCCGGGGATGGGGTACTGAAGCTTTCTTT.

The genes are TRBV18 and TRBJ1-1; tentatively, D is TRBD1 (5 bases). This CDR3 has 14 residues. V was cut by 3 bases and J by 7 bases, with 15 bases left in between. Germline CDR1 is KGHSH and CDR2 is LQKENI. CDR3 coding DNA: TGTGCCAGCTCACCTTTGGGGGGGGAGAGTGAAGCTTTCTTT. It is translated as CASSPLGGESEAFF.

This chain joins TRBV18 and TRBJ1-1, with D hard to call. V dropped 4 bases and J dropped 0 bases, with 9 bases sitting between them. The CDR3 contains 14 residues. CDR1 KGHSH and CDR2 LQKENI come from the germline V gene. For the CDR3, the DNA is TGTGCCAGCTCACAAGAGATAATGAACACTGAAGCTTTCTTT. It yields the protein CASSQEIMNTEAFF.

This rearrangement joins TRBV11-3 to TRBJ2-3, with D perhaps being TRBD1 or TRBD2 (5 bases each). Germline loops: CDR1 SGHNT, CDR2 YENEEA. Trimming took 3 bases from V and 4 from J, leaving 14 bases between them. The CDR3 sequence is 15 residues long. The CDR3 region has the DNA TGTGCCAGCAGCTTGTGGCAGGGAGAGGCAGATACGCAGTATTTT. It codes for CASSLWQGEADTQYF.

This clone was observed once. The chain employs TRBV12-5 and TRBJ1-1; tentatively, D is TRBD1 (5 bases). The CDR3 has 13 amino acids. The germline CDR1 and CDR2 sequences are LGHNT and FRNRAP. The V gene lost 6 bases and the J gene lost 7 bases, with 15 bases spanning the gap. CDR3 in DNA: TGTGCTAGTGGAGGATTAGGGGAGTTTGAAGCTTTCTTT. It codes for CASGGLGEFEAFF. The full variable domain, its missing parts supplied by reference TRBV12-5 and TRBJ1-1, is DARVTQTPRHKVTEMGQEVTMRCQPILGHNTVFWYRQTMMQGLELLAYFRNRAPLDDSGMPKDRFSAEMPDATLATLKIQPSEPRDSAVYFCASGGLGEFEAFFGQGTRLTVV.

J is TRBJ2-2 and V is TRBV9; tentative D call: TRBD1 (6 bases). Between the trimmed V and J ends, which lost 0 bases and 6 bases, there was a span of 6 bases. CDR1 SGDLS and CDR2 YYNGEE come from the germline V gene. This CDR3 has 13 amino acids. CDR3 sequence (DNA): TGTGCCAGCAGCGTAGAGGGGGCCGGGGAGCTGTTTTTT. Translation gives CASSVEGAGELFF.

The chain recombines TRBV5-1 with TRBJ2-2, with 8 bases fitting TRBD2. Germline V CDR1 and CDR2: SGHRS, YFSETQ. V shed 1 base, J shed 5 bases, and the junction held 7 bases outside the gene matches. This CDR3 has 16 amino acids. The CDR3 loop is CASSLFGGAGTGELFF. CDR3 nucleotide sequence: TGCGCCAGCAGCTTGTTCGGGGGGGCCGGGACCGGGGAGCTGTTTTTT.

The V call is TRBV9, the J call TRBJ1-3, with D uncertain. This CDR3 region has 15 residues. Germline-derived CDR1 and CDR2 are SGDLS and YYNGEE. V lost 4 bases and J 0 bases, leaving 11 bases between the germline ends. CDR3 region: CASSPTPASGNTIYF. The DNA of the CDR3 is TGTGCCAGCAGCCCTACTCCTGCCTCTGGAAACACCATATATTTT.

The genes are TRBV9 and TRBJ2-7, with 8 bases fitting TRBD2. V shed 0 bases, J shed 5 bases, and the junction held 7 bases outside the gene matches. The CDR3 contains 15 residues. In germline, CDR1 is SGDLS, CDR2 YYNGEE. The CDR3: CASSVGGSGNHEQYF. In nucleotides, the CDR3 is TGTGCCAGCAGCGTAGGGGGTAGCGGGAACCACGAGCAGTACTTC.

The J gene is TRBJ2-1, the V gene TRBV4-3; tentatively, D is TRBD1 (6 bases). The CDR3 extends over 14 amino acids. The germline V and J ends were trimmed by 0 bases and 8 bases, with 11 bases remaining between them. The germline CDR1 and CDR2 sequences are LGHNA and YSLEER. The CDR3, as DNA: TGCGCCAGCAGCCAAGATACAGGGAGCGATGAGCAGTTCTTC. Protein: CASSQDTGSDEQFF.

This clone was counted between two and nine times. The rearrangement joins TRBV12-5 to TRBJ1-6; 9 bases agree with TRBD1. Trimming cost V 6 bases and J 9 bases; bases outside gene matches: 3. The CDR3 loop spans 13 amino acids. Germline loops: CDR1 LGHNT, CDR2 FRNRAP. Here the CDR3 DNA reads TGTGCTAGTGGACAGGGGGCGTTTTCACCCCTCCACTTT. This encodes CASGQGAFSPLHF.

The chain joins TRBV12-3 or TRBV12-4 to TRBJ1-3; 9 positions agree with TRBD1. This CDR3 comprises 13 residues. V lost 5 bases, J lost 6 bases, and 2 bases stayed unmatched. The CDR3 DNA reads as TGTGCCAGCAGTCGGGACAGGGTAAACACCATATATTTT. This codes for CASSRDRVNTIYF.

The CDR3 nucleotides are TGTGCCAGCAGCACCTACAGAGACGAGCAGTACTTC. Protein product: CASSTYRDEQYF. This rearrangement joins TRBV7-9 to TRBJ2-7; D is undetermined. CDR3 length: 12 amino acids. The germline V gene encodes CDR1 SEHNR and CDR2 FQNEAQ (reference sequence). Trimming cost V 5 bases and J 5 bases, with 10 bases left between them.

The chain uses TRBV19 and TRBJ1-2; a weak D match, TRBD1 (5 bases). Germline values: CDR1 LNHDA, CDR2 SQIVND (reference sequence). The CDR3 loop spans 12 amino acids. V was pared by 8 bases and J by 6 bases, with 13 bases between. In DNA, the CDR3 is TGTGCCAGTGGGACCCGGGATCATGGCTACACCTTC. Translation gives CASGTRDHGYTF. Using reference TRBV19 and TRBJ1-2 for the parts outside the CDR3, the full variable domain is DGGITQSPKYLFRKEGQNVTLSCEQNLNHDAMYWYRQDPGQGLRLIYYSQIVNDFQKGDIAEGYSVSREKKESFPLTVTSAQKNPTAFYLCASGTRDHGYTFGSGTRLTVV.

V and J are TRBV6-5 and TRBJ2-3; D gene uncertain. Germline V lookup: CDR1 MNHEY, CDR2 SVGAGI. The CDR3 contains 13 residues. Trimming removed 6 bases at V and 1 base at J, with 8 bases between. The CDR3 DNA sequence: TGTGCCAGCAGGCGTGTGGGCACAGATACGCAGTATTTT. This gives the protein CASRRVGTDTQYF.

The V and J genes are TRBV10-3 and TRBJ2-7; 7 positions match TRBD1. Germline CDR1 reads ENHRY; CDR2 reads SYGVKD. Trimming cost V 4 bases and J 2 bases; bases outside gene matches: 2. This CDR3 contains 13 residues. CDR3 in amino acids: CAISGGGTYEQYF. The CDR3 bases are TGTGCCATCAGTGGAGGGGGCACCTACGAGCAGTACTTC.

The CDR3 nucleotides are TGCAGTGCTAGAATGGTGGAAGCTTTCTTT. Translated: CSARMVEAFF. The J gene is TRBJ1-1, the V gene TRBV20-1; D is undetermined. Trimming stripped 2 bases from V and 8 bases from J, with 6 bases between. The germline V gene has CDR1 DFQATT and CDR2 SNEGSKA (reference sequence). This CDR3 contains 10 residues.

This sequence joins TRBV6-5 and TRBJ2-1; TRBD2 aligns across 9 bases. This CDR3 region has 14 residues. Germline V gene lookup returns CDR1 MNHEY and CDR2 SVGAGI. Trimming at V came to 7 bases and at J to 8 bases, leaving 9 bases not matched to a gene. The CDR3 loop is CASTRLAVGDEQFF. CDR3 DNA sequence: TGTGCCAGCACCCGACTAGCGGTGGGGGATGAGCAGTTCTTC.

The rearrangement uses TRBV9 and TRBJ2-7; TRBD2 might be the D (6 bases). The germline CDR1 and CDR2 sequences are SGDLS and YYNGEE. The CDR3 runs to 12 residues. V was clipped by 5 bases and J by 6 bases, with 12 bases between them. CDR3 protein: CASRGDLTEQYF. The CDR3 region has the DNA TGTGCCAGCAGAGGGGACTTAACCGAGCAGTACTTC.

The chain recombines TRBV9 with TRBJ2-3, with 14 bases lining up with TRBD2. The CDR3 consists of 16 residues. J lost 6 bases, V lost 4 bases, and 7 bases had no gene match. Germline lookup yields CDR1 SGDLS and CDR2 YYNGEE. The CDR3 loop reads CASSPSRTSGRDTQYF. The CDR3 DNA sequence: TGTGCCAGCAGCCCCAGTCGGACTAGCGGGAGGGATACGCAGTATTTT.

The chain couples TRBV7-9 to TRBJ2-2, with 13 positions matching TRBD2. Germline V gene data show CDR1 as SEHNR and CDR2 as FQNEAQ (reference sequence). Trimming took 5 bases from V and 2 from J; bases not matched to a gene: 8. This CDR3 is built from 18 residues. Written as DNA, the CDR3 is TGTGCCAGCAGCACTCGTCGACTAGCGGGGGGCAACACCGGGGAGCTGTTTTTT. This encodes CASSTRRLAGGNTGELFF.

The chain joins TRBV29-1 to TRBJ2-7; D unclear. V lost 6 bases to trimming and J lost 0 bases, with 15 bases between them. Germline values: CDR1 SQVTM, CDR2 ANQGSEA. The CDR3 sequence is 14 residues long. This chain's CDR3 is CSVEDGRSSYEQYF. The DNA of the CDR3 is TGCAGCGTAGAGGATGGAAGGAGCTCCTACGAGCAGTACTTC.

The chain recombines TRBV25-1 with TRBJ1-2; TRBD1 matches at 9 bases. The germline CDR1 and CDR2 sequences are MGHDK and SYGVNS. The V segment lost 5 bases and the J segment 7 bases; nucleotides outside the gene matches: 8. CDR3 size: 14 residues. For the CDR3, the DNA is TGTGCCAGCAGTCGGGGACAGGGAAATGGTGGCTACACCTTC. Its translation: CASSRGQGNGGYTF.